This entry lists 7 T cell receptor beta chains sequenced from one sample in a study of blood T cell repertoires in COVID-19. Sequenced by immunoSEQ multiplex PCR; TCRdb stores in-frame clones only, minus some. This sample has over 350,000 clones; about nine tenths occur once, and the top ten carry over 0.7%. Sequenced: PBMCs or T cells enriched from blood (not recorded which). These receptors all stem from a woman aged 40 to 50 who had been exposed to COVID-19.

The V call is TRBV2, the J call TRBJ2-3, with unresolved D. There are 12 residues in the CDR3. Trimming shortened V by 7 bases and J by 7 bases, and 12 bases separated the two germline ends. Germline lookup yields CDR1 SNHLY and CDR2 FYNNEI. DNA for the CDR3: TGTGCCAGCACCTCCAGAAAGTATACGCAGTATTTT. It is translated as CASTSRKYTQYF.

The CDR3 loop reads CASSEVLPGGEKLFF. The CDR3 bases are TGTGCCAGCAGTGAAGTCTTACCTGGAGGTGAAAAACTGTTTTTT. The gene calls are TRBV6-1 and TRBJ1-4; D unclear. The CDR3 has 15 amino acids. The germline V and J ends were trimmed by 1 base and 7 bases, with 13 bases remaining between them. Per the germline V gene, CDR1 is MNHNS and CDR2 is SASEGT.

The CDR3 is CASSDEDFSDTIYF. DNA of the CDR3: TGTGCCAGCAGTGACGAAGACTTCTCGGACACCATATATTTT. The rearrangement joins TRBV6-4 to TRBJ1-3; no clear D gene. Germline CDR1 is MRHNA and CDR2 is SNTAGT. V gave up 2 bases and J gave up 8 bases, with 13 bases separating them. The length of the CDR3 is 14 residues.

V and J are TRBV7-9 and TRBJ1-6, with D maybe TRBD1 (5 bases). Trimming shortened V by 4 bases and J by 6 bases, and 19 bases separated the two germline ends. Germline assignment: CDR1 SEHNR and CDR2 FQNEAQ (reference sequence). CDR3 size: 17 residues. CDR3 nucleotide sequence: TGTGCCAGCAGCTCCCCCCAAGAGTCAGGGCCTAATTCACCCCTCCACTTT. Its protein product is CASSSPQESGPNSPLHF.

The chain is built from TRBV20-1 and TRBJ1-1; perhaps TRBD1 as D (6 bases). The CDR3 has 11 residues. The germline V gene has CDR1 DFQATT and CDR2 SNEGSKA (reference sequence). V shed 6 bases and J shed 10 bases, with 15 bases lying between them. The CDR3 bases are TGCAGTGCGTTAACAGGGTTCACAGCTTTCTTT. Translated, it gives CSALTGFTAFF.

The chain has TRBV6-1 and TRBJ1-2, with 8 bases matching TRBD1. Germline loops: CDR1 MNHNS, CDR2 SASEGT. This CDR3 has 14 amino acids. V lost 1 base to trimming and J lost 4 bases; unmatched junction nucleotides: 2. Here the CDR3 DNA reads TGTGCCAGCAGTGAAGGACAGGGGAGCTATGGCTACACCTTC. This gives the protein CASSEGQGSYGYTF.

The chain has TRBV19 and TRBJ2-7, with a tentative D call TRBD1 (7 bases). The CDR3 spans 18 residues. V lost 11 bases and J lost 3, with 32 bases in between. Germline lookup yields CDR1 LNHDA and CDR2 SQIVND (reference sequence). The CDR3 nucleotides read TGTGCCTATAACGGGCCCGACGATGCCAGGGGGGACTTCTACGAGCAGTACTTC. Protein product: CAYNGPDDARGDFYEQYF.